This T cell receptor beta chain came from a study of OX40 agonist ivuxolimab in advanced cancers. Study results and limitations: Both blood CD4+ and CD8+ T cells showed clonal growth by week 6 at 0.1 to 3.0 mg/kg. CD8+ T cells averaged more expanded clones than CD4+.

The repertoire was sequenced with immunoSEQ multiplex PCR; TCRdb's copy has only in-frame clones and lacks some. The sample contains about 83,000 clones, 70% to 85% of which appear only once. Germline CDR1 is SGHTA and CDR2 is FQGTGA. There are 13 residues in the CDR3. V gave up 4 bases and J gave up 4 bases, with 10 bases separating them. At cycle 4 day 1, cycle 7 day 1, and baseline, blood was sampled. This clone was picked up a small number of times. The antigen is unknown. V is TRBV7-3 and J is TRBJ1-1; no clear D gene. Sequenced here: CD4+ or CD8+ T cells sorted from blood, sampled in a trial of the OX40 agonist ivuxolimab. This TCR came from an adult with an advanced solid tumor such as melanoma, head and neck, liver or kidney cancer. The CDR3: CASSSSMATEAFF. The DNA of the CDR3 is TGTGCCAGCAGCTCATCCATGGCCACTGAAGCTTTCTTT.